Each of the 10 T cell receptor beta chains below was sequenced from the same sample in a study of spatial heterogeneity in lung cancer. In TCRdb, the 5' RACE reads were re-called with MiXCR into one record per CDR3 protein. The sample lists roughly 120,000 distinct CDR3 sequences; 12% were seen once. The time point was: blood at routine non-recurrence follow-up after resection. Whole RNA came from tumor, nontumor lung or frozen PBMC and was sequenced without being sorted. The material was PBMCs, obtained at follow-up. These receptors originate from a male donor with early-stage non-small cell lung cancer.

This clonotype was observed a few times. The chain joins TRBV5-6 to TRBJ2-6; weak D call: TRBD1 (5 bases). Germline V gives CDR1 SGHDT, CDR2 YYEEEE. The CDR3 is 19 residues long. The V gene lost 1 base and the J gene lost 0 bases, with 17 bases spanning the gap. The CDR3 DNA sequence: TGTGCCAGCAGCTTGTTTGGGGCAGGGATCAGCTCTGGGGCCAACGTCCTGACTTTC. Its translation is CASSLFGAGISSGANVLTF. The complete variable domain, with remaining parts taken from reference TRBV5-6 and TRBJ2-6, reads DAGVTQSPTHLIKTRGQQVTLRCSPKSGHDTVSWYQQALGQGPQFIFQYYEEEERQRGNFPDRFSGHQFPNYSSELNVNALLLGDSALYLCASSLFGAGISSGANVLTFGAGSRLTVL.

This clonotype turned up a few times. The chain employs TRBV20-1 and TRBJ2-1; D is ambiguous. V was shortened by 7 bases and J by 6 bases, with 25 bases between the two germline ends. Germline V gene lookup returns CDR1 DFQATT and CDR2 SNEGSKA (reference sequence). The CDR3 has 16 amino acids. This chain's CDR3 is CSGQTLSGWVGNEQFF. DNA for the CDR3: TGCAGTGGCCAAACCCTTTCTGGATGGGTGGGCAATGAGCAGTTCTTC.

The chain joins TRBV28 to TRBJ1-1, with 7 bases that match TRBD1. Trimming cost V 6 bases and J 1 base; bases outside gene matches: 5. This CDR3 region has 14 residues. CDR1 is MDHEN, CDR2 SYDVKM, per germline. The CDR3 loop is CASRGDSPNTEAFF. CDR3 nucleotides: TGTGCCAGCAGGGGGGACAGTCCGAACACTGAAGCTTTCTTT.

Many counts were recorded for this clonotype. The V call is TRBV10-3, the J call TRBJ1-2; unclear D gene. There are 13 residues in the CDR3. V was pared by 5 bases and J by 2 bases, with 9 bases between. The germline V gene encodes CDR1 ENHRY and CDR2 SYGVKD. Here the CDR3 DNA reads TGTGCCATCAGTCTGCGGGGAAACTATGGCTACACCTTC. Its translation: CAISLRGNYGYTF.

The sample holds a few counts of this clonotype. The rearrangement links TRBV11-1 to TRBJ2-2; D call uncertain. Trimming shortened V by 1 base and J by 0 bases, and 9 bases separated the two germline ends. The CDR3 has 16 residues. Germline CDR1 is SGHAT and CDR2 is FQDESV (reference sequence). The CDR3 sequence: CASSLVLSSNTGELFF. In nucleotides, the CDR3 is TGTGCCAGCAGCTTAGTCCTTAGTTCGAACACCGGGGAGCTGTTTTTT.

This clonotype was detected only a few times. The V and J genes are TRBV24-1 and TRBJ1-1; tentative D call: TRBD1 (6 bases). V lost 3 bases and J lost 5, with 15 bases in between. The V gene's germline CDR1 is KGHDR and CDR2 SFDVKD. The CDR3 extends over 15 amino acids. CDR3 in amino acids: CATSDPRGGSTEAFF. The CDR3 coding sequence is TGTGCCACCAGTGATCCCAGGGGAGGGAGTACTGAAGCTTTCTTT.

The rearrangement links TRBV6-1 to TRBJ1-6; 7 bases match TRBD1. The CDR3 covers 16 residues. CDR1 is MNHNS and CDR2 is SASEGT in the germline V gene. V lost 3 bases, J lost 7 bases, and 9 bases stayed unmatched. CDR3 nucleotides: TGTGCCAGCAGTGATTTGGGACAGACCTTGAATTCACCCCTCCACTTT. Amino acids: CASSDLGQTLNSPLHF.

This chain joins TRBV20-1 and TRBJ2-1; 10 nucleotides match TRBD2. This CDR3 spans 14 amino acids. Germline CDR1 DFQATT, CDR2 SNEGSKA (reference sequence). The V gene end was trimmed by 3 bases and the J gene end by 8 bases; junction bases not matched to a gene: 7. CDR3 sequence: CSARKAGGLDEQFF. The CDR3 DNA reads TGCAGTGCTAGGAAAGCGGGGGGGCTCGATGAGCAGTTCTTC.

This clonotype was observed at least ten times. The V and J genes are TRBV4-3 and TRBJ1-1; a possible D gene is TRBD1 (5 bases). The germline V gene has CDR1 LGHNA and CDR2 YSLEER. The CDR3 length is 13 residues. The V gene lost 2 bases and the J gene lost 1 base, with 5 bases spanning the gap. The CDR3 coding sequence is TGCGCCAGCAGCCAAACAGGGAACACTGAAGCTTTCTTT. This translates into CASSQTGNTEAFF.

The chain links TRBV6-2 or TRBV6-3 to TRBJ2-4; a possible D gene is TRBD1 (6 bases). V was shortened by 0 bases and J by 0 bases, with 9 bases between the two germline ends. Germline assignment: CDR1 MNHEY and CDR2 SVGEGT. This CDR3 is built from 16 residues. The CDR3 here is CASSYSGTLAKNIQYF. In DNA, the CDR3 is TGTGCCAGCAGTTACTCGGGGACACTAGCCAAAAACATTCAGTACTTC.